These T cell receptor beta chains were read from a single sample in a study of CD8 T cells in ankylosing spondylitis. TCRdb passed the 5' RACE reads through MiXCR, listing each CDR3 protein once. The sample lists about 220,000 distinct CDR3 sequences; around 20% were seen once. Sequences were obtained from blood, either unsorted or a sorted T cell fraction (not recorded which). The source is a male donor with ankylosing spondylitis. The CDR3 runs from the conserved cysteine through the conserved F or W. Each record gives: J gene, V gene, D gene, clone size, CDR3 protein, CDR3 DNA. D genes are given only for firm matches. Only part of the rows carry a size: once, few, many, or a class if the clone is expanded.

TRBJ1-1	TRBV10-2	NA	NA	CASSESPQGFTEAFF	TGCGCCAGCAGTGAGTCGCCACAGGGTTTTACTGAAGCTTTCTTT
TRBJ2-3	TRBV5-4	NA	NA	CASSSVQSTDTQYF	TGTGCCAGCAGCTCCGTTCAAAGCACAGATACGCAGTATTTT
TRBJ2-2	TRBV2	NA	few	CASSEPPNTGELFF	TGTGCCAGCAGTGAACCACCAAACACCGGGGAGCTGTTTTTT
TRBJ1-1	TRBV5-5	NA	few	CASSLGQEAEAFF	TGTGCCAGCAGCTTGGGACAGGAGGCTGAAGCTTTCTTT
TRBJ2-5	TRBV12-3/TRBV12-4	NA	few	CASSNLIEEGPLQETQYF	TGTGCCAGCAGTAACCTGATTGAGGAGGGACCGCTACAAGAGACCCAGTACTTC
TRBJ2-7	TRBV4-2	NA	NA	CASSQEGNAYEQYF	TGTGCCAGCAGCCAGGAGGGGAATGCCTACGAGCAGTACTTC
TRBJ2-3	TRBV7-9	TRBD2	NA	CASSWIAGGPDTQYF	TGTGCCAGCAGCTGGATAGCGGGGGGGCCAGATACGCAGTATTTT
TRBJ2-2	TRBV4-1	NA	NA	CASSLAGYPGELFF	TGCGCCAGCAGCCTGGCTGGTTACCCCGGGGAGCTGTTTTTT
TRBJ1-3	TRBV12-3/TRBV12-4	NA	NA	CASSSGLGQSSGNTIYF	TGTGCCAGCAGTTCGGGGTTGGGGCAAAGCTCTGGAAACACCATATATTTT
TRBJ2-3	TRBV5-1	TRBD1	few	CASLTGGSSTDTQYF	TGCGCCAGTCTGACAGGGGGTTCCAGCACAGATACGCAGTATTTT
TRBJ2-5	TRBV19	TRBD2	NA	CASSIGRTSVETQYF	TGTGCCAGTAGTATAGGACGGACTAGTGTGGAGACCCAGTACTTC
TRBJ2-1	TRBV2	NA	few	CASSEAQRGSSYNEQFF	TGTGCCAGCAGTGAAGCGCAGAGGGGGTCCTCCTACAATGAGCAGTTCTTC
TRBJ1-2	TRBV29-1	NA	many	CSVERGAIRGYTF	TGCAGCGTTGAACGGGGGGCGATCAGGGGCTACACCTTC
TRBJ2-1	TRBV5-1	NA	few	CASSIEVSEAYNEQFF	TGCGCCAGCAGTATTGAGGTTAGCGAAGCCTACAATGAGCAGTTCTTC
TRBJ2-2	TRBV5-1	TRBD1	many	CASSLAYEGAIPTGELFF	TGCGCCAGCAGCTTGGCCTATGAGGGGGCGATTCCCACCGGGGAGCTGTTTTTT
TRBJ2-2	TRBV12-3/TRBV12-4	NA	NA	CAICLPPMAKPGSGELFF	TGTGCCATCTGTTTACCCCCGATGGCCAAACCTGGTTCCGGGGAGCTGTTTTTT
TRBJ2-3	TRBV30	TRBD1	NA	CAWSQGTGEDTQYF	TGTGCCTGGTCCCAGGGGACAGGGGAGGATACGCAGTATTTT
TRBJ1-5	TRBV15	NA	NA	CATSRDGVSNQPQHF	TGTGCCACCAGCAGAGATGGGGTTAGCAATCAGCCCCAGCATTTT
TRBJ2-2	TRBV4-1	NA	few	CASSRNDANTGELFF	TGCGCCAGCAGCCGGAACGATGCGAACACCGGGGAGCTGTTTTTT
TRBJ2-1	TRBV29-1	TRBD1	many	CSPIDWDSNEQFF	TGCAGCCCAATAGACTGGGACAGCAATGAGCAGTTCTTC
TRBJ2-5	TRBV11-1	NA	NA	CASSSRLPATGTAETQYF	TGTGCCAGCAGCTCAAGACTCCCCGCGACGGGGACCGCAGAGACCCAGTACTTC
TRBJ1-1	TRBV29-1	NA	few	CSGRRTNTEAFF	TGCAGCGGAAGGAGAACGAACACTGAAGCTTTCTTT
TRBJ2-1	TRBV11-1	TRBD1	NA	CASSGRDRGPPYNEQFF	TGTGCCAGCAGCGGCCGGGACAGGGGGCCCCCCTACAATGAGCAGTTCTTC
TRBJ1-2	TRBV9	NA	NA	CASSAGRIYGYTF	TGTGCCAGCAGCGCCGGGAGGATCTATGGCTACACCTTC
TRBJ1-2	TRBV3-1	TRBD1	few	CASSFDRGFYGYTF	TGTGCCAGCAGCTTCGACAGGGGTTTCTATGGCTACACCTTC
TRBJ2-1	TRBV7-9	NA	NA	CASSLMGERNEQFF	TGTGCCAGCAGCTTGATGGGGGAACGCAATGAGCAGTTCTTC
TRBJ2-3	TRBV7-8	TRBD2	NA	CASSLELAETDTQYF	TGTGCCAGCAGCTTAGAACTAGCGGAAACAGATACGCAGTATTTT
TRBJ1-1	TRBV4-2	NA	NA	CASSQDWGQNLNTEAFF	TGTGCCAGCAGCCAAGATTGGGGCCAGAATCTGAACACTGAAGCTTTCTTT
TRBJ2-7	TRBV20-1	TRBD2	few	CSASGLAVAYEQYF	TGCAGTGCTAGTGGACTAGCGGTCGCCTACGAGCAGTACTTC
TRBJ2-5	TRBV28	NA	few	CASSLSNWGWEETQYF	TGTGCCAGCAGTTTATCCAACTGGGGGTGGGAAGAGACCCAGTACTTC
TRBJ2-3	TRBV27	TRBD2	NA	CASSLSPGLAGVDTQYF	TGTGCCAGCAGTTTATCCCCGGGACTAGCGGGAGTAGATACGCAGTATTTT
TRBJ2-3	TRBV9	TRBD2	few	CASSEGLAGLTDTQYF	TGTGCCAGCAGCGAGGGACTAGCGGGTCTCACAGATACGCAGTATTTT
TRBJ2-4	TRBV7-9	TRBD2	NA	CASSPGLDLLNIQYF	TGTGCCAGCAGCCCCGGACTAGATCTCCTAAACATTCAGTACTTC
TRBJ2-1	TRBV7-9	NA	once	CASSPHGSPEQFF	TGTGCCAGCAGCCCCCACGGGTCTCCTGAGCAGTTCTTC
TRBJ1-5	TRBV6-1	NA	NA	CASSHQPTGNQPQHF	TGTGCCAGCAGCCACCAGCCAACCGGCAATCAGCCCCAGCATTTT
TRBJ2-3	TRBV29-1	NA	few	CSVGLPSTDTQYF	TGCAGCGTTGGTCTTCCTAGCACAGATACGCAGTATTTT
TRBJ1-1	TRBV2	TRBD1	NA	CASREDRGHGNTEAFF	TGTGCCAGCAGAGAAGACAGGGGGCATGGGAACACTGAAGCTTTCTTT
TRBJ2-7	TRBV11-2	TRBD2	many	CASSSAAGPSYEQYF	TGTGCCAGCAGCAGTGCAGCGGGACCTTCCTACGAGCAGTACTTC
TRBJ2-7	TRBV28	NA	few	CASSSALRDGSSYEQYF	TGTGCCAGCAGTTCGGCCCTCCGGGACGGAAGCTCCTACGAGCAGTACTTC
TRBJ1-1	TRBV6-1	NA	few	CASSPGTDNTEAFF	TGTGCCAGCAGTCCCGGGACGGACAACACTGAAGCTTTCTTT
TRBJ2-1	TRBV5-4	TRBD2	NA	CASSPELAGGNEQFF	TGTGCCAGCAGCCCGGAGCTAGCGGGTGGGAATGAGCAGTTCTTC
TRBJ1-6	TRBV12-3/TRBV12-4	TRBD1	NA	CASSLWQGDSYNSPLHF	TGTGCCAGCAGTTTATGGCAGGGGGACTCCTATAATTCACCCCTCCACTTT
TRBJ2-7	TRBV12-3/TRBV12-4	NA	NA	CSSSSGLVVNEQYF	TGTTCCAGCAGTTCAGGCCTAGTAGTCAACGAGCAGTACTTC
TRBJ2-6	TRBV19	NA	NA	CASSIESDNPPGANVLTF	TGTGCCAGTAGTATAGAGAGTGACAATCCCCCGGGGGCCAACGTCCTGACTTTC
TRBJ1-1	TRBV7-9	NA	few	CASSNGDRLFTEAFF	TGTGCCAGCAGCAACGGGGACCGCTTGTTCACTGAAGCTTTCTTT
TRBJ1-2	TRBV9	TRBD1	few	CASSEGTGAGYTF	TGTGCCAGCAGCGAGGGGACAGGGGCTGGCTACACCTTC
TRBJ2-3	TRBV27	NA	NA	CATGGTDTQYF	TGTGCCACCGGGGGCACAGATACGCAGTATTTT